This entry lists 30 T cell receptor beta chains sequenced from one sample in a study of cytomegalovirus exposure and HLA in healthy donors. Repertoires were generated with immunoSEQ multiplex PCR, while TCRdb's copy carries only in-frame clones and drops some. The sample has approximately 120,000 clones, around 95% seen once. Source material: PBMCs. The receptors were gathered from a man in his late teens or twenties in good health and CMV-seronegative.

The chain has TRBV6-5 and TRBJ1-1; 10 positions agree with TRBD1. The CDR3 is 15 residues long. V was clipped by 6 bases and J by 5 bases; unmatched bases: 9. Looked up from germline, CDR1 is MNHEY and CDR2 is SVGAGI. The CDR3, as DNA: TGTGCCAGCAGCTCTGGGACAGGGGTTTGGACTGAAGCTTTCTTT. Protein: CASSSGTGVWTEAFF.

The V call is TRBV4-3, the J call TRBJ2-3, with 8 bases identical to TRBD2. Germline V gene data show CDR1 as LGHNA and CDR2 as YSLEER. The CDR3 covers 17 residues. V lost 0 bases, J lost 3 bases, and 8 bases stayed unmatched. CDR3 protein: CASSQEAPSGPTDTQYF. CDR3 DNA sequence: TGCGCCAGCAGCCAAGAGGCTCCTAGCGGGCCAACAGATACGCAGTATTTT.

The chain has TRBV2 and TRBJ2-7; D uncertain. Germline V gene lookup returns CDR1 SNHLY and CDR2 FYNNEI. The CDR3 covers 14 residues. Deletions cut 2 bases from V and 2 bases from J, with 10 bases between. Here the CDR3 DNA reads TGTGCCAGCAGTGAAAACAGAATCCCCTACGAGCAGTACTTC. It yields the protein CASSENRIPYEQYF.

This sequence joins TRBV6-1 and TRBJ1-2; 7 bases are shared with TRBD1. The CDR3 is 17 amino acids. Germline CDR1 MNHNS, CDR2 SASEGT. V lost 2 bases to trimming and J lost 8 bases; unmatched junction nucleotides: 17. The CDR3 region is CASSEFGGTVLGSGYTF. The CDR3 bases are TGTGCCAGCAGTGAATTTGGTGGGACAGTCCTTGGGTCCGGCTACACCTTC.

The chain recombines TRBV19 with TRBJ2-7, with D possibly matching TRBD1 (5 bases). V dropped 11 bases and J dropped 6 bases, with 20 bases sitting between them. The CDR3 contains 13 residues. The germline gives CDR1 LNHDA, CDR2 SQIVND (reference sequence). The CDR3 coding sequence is TGTGCCTCGAAACGGCAGGGCGCTAGCGAGCAGTACTTC. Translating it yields CASKRQGASEQYF.

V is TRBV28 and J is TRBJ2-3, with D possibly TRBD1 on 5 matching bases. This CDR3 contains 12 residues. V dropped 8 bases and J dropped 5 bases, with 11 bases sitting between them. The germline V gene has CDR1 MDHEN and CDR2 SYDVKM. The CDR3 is CASAGFKDTQYF. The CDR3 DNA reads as TGTGCCAGCGCAGGGTTCAAAGATACGCAGTATTTT.

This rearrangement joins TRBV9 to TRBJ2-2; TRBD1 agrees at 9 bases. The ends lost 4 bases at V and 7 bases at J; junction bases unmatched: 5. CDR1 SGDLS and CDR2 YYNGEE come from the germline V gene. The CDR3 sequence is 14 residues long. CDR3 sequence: CASSLTGGHGELFF. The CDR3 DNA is TGTGCCAGCAGCCTCACAGGGGGCCACGGGGAGCTGTTTTTT. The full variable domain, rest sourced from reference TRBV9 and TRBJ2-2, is DSGVTQTPKHLITATGQRVTLRCSPRSGDLSVYWYQQSLDQGLQFLIQYYNGEERAKGNILERFSAQQFPDLHSELNLSSLELGDSALYFCASSLTGGHGELFFGEGSRLTVL.

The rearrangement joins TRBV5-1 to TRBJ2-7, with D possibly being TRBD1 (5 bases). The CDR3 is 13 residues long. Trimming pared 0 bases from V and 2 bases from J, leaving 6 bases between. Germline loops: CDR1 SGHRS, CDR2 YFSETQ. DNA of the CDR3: TGCGCCAGCAGCTTGGAGGGGACCTACGAGCAGTACTTC. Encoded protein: CASSLEGTYEQYF.

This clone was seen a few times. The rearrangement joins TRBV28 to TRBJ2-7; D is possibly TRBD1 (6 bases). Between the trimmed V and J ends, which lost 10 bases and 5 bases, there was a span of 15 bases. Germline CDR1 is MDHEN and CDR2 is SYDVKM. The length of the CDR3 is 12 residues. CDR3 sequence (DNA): TGTGCCACCCTACAGGGTTCCCACGAGCAGTACTTC. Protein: CATLQGSHEQYF. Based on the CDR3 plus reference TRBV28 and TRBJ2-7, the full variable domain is DVKVTQSSRYLVKRTGEKVFLECVQDMDHENMFWYRQDPGLGLRLIYFSYDVKMKEKGDIPEGYSVSREKKERFSLILESASTNQTSMYLCATLQGSHEQYFGPGTRLTVT.

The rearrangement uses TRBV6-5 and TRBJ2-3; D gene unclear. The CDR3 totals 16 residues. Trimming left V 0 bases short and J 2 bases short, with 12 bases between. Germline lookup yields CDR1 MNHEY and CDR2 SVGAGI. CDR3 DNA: TGTGCCAGCAGTTACTCGAGGCCCAGTTACACAGATACGCAGTATTTT. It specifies CASSYSRPSYTDTQYF.

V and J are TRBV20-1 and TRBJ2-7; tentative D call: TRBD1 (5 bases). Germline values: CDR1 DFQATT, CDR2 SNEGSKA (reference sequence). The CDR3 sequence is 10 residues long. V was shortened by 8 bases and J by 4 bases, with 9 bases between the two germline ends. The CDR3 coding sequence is TGCAGTACTCAGGGATACGAGCAGTACTTC. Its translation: CSTQGYEQYF.

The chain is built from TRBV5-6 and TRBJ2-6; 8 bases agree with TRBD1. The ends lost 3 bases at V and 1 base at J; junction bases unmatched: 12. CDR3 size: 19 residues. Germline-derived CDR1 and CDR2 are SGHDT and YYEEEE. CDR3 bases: TGTGCCAGCAGCTGGGGGATGGGGACAGGAGCTTCTGGGGCCAACGTCCTGACTTTC. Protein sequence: CASSWGMGTGASGANVLTF.

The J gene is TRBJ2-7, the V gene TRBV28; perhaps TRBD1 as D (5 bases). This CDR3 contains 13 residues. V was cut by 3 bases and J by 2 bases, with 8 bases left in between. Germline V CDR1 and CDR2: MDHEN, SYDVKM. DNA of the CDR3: TGTGCCAGCAGTTTGACAGTAGCCTACGAGCAGTACTTC. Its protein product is CASSLTVAYEQYF.

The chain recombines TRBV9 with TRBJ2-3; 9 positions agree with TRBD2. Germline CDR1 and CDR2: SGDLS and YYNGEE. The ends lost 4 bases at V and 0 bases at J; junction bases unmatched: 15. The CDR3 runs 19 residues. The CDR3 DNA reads TGTGCCAGCAGCCCCGTCCCGACTAGCGGAAGGTCTAGCACAGATACGCAGTATTTT. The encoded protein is CASSPVPTSGRSSTDTQYF.

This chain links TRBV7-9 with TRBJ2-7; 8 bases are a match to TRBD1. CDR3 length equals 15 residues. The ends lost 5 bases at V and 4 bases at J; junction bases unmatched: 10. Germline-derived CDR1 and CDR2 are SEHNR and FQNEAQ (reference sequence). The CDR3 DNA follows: TGTGCCAGCAGCCCGTCCCGGGACAGGTTTTACGAGCAGTACTTC. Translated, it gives CASSPSRDRFYEQYF.

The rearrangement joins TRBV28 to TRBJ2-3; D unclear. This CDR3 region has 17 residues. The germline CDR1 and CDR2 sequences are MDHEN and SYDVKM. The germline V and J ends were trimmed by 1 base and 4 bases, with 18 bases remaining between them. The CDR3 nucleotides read TGTGCCAGCAGTTTATCTTCCCCGCTATTGGGCGCAGATACGCAGTATTTT. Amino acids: CASSLSSPLLGADTQYF.

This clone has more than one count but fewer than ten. This chain's CDR3 is CASGLAGYTGELFF. The CDR3 DNA reads as TGTGCCAGCGGACTAGCGGGCTACACCGGGGAGCTGTTTTTT. This chain connects TRBV19 to TRBJ2-2; 11 nucleotides align to TRBD2. Per the germline V gene, CDR1 is LNHDA and CDR2 is SQIVND (reference sequence). The J segment lost 3 bases and the V segment lost 9 bases, leaving 3 bases of the junction unmatched. The CDR3 length is 14 residues.

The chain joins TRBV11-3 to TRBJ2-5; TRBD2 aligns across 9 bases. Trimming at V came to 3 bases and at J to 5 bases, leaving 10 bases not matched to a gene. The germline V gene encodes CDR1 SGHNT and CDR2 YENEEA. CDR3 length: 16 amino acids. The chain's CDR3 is CASSLEKTSGHETQYF. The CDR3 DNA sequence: TGTGCCAGCAGCTTGGAAAAGACTAGCGGTCACGAGACCCAGTACTTC. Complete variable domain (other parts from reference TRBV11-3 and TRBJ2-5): EAGVVQSPRYKIIEKKQPVAFWCNPISGHNTLYWYLQNLGQGPELLIRYENEEAVDDSQLPKDRFSAERLKGVDSTLKIQPAELGDSAVYLCASSLEKTSGHETQYFGPGTRLLVL.

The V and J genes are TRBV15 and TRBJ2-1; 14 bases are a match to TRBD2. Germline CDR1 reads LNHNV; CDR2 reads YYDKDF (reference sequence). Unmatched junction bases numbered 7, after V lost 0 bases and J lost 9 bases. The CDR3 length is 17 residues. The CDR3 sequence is CATSRDGGLAGVAEQFF. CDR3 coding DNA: TGTGCCACCAGCAGAGATGGGGGACTAGCGGGAGTAGCTGAGCAGTTCTTC.

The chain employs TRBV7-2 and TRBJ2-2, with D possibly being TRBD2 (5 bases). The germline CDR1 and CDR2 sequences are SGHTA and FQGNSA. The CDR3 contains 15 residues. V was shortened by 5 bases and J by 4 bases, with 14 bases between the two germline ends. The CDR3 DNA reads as TGTGCCAGCAGCCAAGCGGAGTGGGGCACCGGGGAGCTGTTTTTT. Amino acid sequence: CASSQAEWGTGELFF.

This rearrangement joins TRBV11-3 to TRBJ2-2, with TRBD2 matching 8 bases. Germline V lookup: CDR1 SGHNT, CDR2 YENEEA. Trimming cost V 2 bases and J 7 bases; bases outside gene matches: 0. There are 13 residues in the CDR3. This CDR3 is CASSLSGSGELFF. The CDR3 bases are TGTGCCAGCAGCTTAAGCGGGAGCGGGGAGCTGTTTTTT. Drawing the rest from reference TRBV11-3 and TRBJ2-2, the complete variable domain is EAGVVQSPRYKIIEKKQPVAFWCNPISGHNTLYWYLQNLGQGPELLIRYENEEAVDDSQLPKDRFSAERLKGVDSTLKIQPAELGDSAVYLCASSLSGSGELFFGEGSRLTVL.

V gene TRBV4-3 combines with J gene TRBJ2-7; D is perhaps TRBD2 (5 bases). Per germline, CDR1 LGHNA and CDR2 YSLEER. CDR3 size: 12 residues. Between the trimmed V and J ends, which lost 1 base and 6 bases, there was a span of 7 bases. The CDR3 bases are TGCGCCAGCAGCCAAGGGGGAGCCGAGCAGTACTTC. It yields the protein CASSQGGAEQYF.

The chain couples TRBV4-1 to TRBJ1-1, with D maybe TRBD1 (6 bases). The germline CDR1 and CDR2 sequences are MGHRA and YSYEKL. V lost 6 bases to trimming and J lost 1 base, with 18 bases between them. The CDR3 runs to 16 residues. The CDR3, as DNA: TGCGCCAGCAGTCACGGCGGGGGCAGACCGAACACTGAAGCTTTCTTT. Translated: CASSHGGGRPNTEAFF.

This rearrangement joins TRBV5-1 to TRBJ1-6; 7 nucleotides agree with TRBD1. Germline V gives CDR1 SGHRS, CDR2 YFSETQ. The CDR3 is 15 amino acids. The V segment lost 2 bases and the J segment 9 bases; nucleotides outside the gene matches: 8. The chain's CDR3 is CASSFWRQGSSPLHF. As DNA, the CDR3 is TGCGCCAGCAGCTTTTGGAGACAGGGCTCTTCACCCCTCCACTTT. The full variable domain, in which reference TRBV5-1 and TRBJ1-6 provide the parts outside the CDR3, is KAGVTQTPRYLIKTRGQQVTLSCSPISGHRSVSWYQQTPGQGLQFLFEYFSETQRNKGNFPGRFSGRQFSNSRSEMNVSTLELGDSALYLCASSFWRQGSSPLHFGNGTRLTVT.

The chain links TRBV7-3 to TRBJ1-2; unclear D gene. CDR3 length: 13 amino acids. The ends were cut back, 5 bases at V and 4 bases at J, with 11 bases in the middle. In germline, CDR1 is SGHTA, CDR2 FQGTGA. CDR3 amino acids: CASSPSGGYGYTF. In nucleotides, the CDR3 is TGTGCCAGCAGCCCCAGCGGAGGCTATGGCTACACCTTC.

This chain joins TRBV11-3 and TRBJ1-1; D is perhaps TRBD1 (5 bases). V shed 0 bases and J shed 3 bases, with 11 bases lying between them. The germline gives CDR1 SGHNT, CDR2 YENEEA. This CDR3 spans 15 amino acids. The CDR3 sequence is CASSLDWQGHTEAFF. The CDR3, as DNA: TGTGCCAGCAGCTTAGATTGGCAGGGTCACACTGAAGCTTTCTTT. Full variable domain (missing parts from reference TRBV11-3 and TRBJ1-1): EAGVVQSPRYKIIEKKQPVAFWCNPISGHNTLYWYLQNLGQGPELLIRYENEEAVDDSQLPKDRFSAERLKGVDSTLKIQPAELGDSAVYLCASSLDWQGHTEAFFGQGTRLTVV.

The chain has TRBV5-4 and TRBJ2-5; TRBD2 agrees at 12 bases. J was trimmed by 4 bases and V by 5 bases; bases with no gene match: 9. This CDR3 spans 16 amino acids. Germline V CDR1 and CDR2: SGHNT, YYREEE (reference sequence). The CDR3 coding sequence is TGTGCCAGCAGAACCGGACTAGCGGGACGTGGAGAGACCCAGTACTTC. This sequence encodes CASRTGLAGRGETQYF.

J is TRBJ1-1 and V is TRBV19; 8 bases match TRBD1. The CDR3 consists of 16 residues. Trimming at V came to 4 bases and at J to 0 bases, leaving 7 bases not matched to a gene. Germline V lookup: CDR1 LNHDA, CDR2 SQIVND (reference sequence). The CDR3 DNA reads TGTGCCAGTAGTAGAAGGACAGGGACAATGAACACTGAAGCTTTCTTT. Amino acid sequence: CASSRRTGTMNTEAFF.

The CDR3 sequence is CASSWSGTGNEKLFF. In DNA form, the CDR3 reads TGTGCCAGCAGTTGGAGTGGGACAGGGAATGAAAAACTGTTTTTT. The rearrangement uses TRBV27 and TRBJ1-4, with TRBD1 matching over 9 bases. Trimming at V came to 4 bases and at J to 5 bases, leaving 5 bases not matched to a gene. The CDR3 has 15 residues. The V gene's germline CDR1 is MNHEY and CDR2 SMNVEV (reference sequence).

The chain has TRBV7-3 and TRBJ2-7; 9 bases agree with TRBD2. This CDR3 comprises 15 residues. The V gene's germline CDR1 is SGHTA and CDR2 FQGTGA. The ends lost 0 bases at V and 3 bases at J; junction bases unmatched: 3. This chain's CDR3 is CASSLTAGGDYEQYF. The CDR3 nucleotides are TGTGCCAGCAGCTTAACGGCGGGAGGGGACTACGAGCAGTACTTC.